A selection of T cell receptor beta chains follows, all from one sample in a study of T-cell reconstitution after alpha-beta-depleted transplantation in children. TCRdb itself ran the PCR reads through MiXCR, one entry per CDR3 protein. Here the sample spans 200,000 to 250,000 distinct CDR3 sequences, more than 10% being singletons. The sequenced sample was PBMCs from the stem cell graft donor, obtained from the stem cell graft. The receptors were gathered from a human donor who donated a stem cell graft to a child with acute lymphoblastic leukemia. Each CDR3 is given with its conserved first and last residue. D genes are given only for firm matches. Clone size, where shown, is once, few, many, or a class for clones that have expanded.

CDR3nt	CDR3aa	v_gene	abundance	j_gene	d_gene
TGTGCCAGCAGCTCACAGGGACGTGGGCACGAGCAGTACTTC	CASSSQGRGHEQYF	TRBV7-2	many	TRBJ2-7	.
TGTGCCTGGAGTGTGTTGAATGAGCAGTTCTTC	CAWSVLNEQFF	TRBV30	.	TRBJ2-1	.
TGTGCCATCAGTGAGGGGGGGGAAAGAGCTAATGAAAAACTGTTTTTT	CAISEGGERANEKLFF	TRBV10-3	many	TRBJ1-4	.
TGTGCCAGCAGCTTCGCGGGTGGGGTGAACACTGAAGCTTTCTTT	CASSFAGGVNTEAFF	TRBV7-2	.	TRBJ1-1	.
TGTGCCAGCAGTGTAGGGACACCGCCCCAGCATTTT	CASSVGTPPQHF	TRBV6-1	many	TRBJ1-5	.
TGCAGTGCTTGGCAAGGAAGAGATACGCAGTATTTT	CSAWQGRDTQYF	TRBV20-1	many	TRBJ2-3	.
TGTGCCAGCAGTTACGGCAGGGGACCCTACGAGCAGTACTTC	CASSYGRGPYEQYF	TRBV6-2/TRBV6-3	many	TRBJ2-7	.
TGTGCCAGCAGCTCGCAAAAGGGATTCCCCTACAATGAGCAGTTCTTC	CASSSQKGFPYNEQFF	TRBV11-2	many	TRBJ2-1	.
TGCAGTGCACGACCGGGACAGAGCCGGAAAGAGCAGTTCTTC	CSARPGQSRKEQFF	TRBV20-1	many	TRBJ2-1	TRBD1
TGTGCCAGCAGCGTGACAGGGGAAAACCAGCCCCAGCATTTT	CASSVTGENQPQHF	TRBV5-6	many	TRBJ1-5	TRBD1
TGTGCCAGCAGTGGCAACGAGTGGTGGCAAGAGACCCAGTACTTC	CASSGNEWWQETQYF	TRBV6-1	.	TRBJ2-5	.
TGTGCCAGCAGGGATGACAGGGGTCCGATCGAGCAGTACTTC	CASRDDRGPIEQYF	TRBV12-3/TRBV12-4	many	TRBJ2-7	TRBD1
TGCAGCGTTGAAAGGCGGGGGTCCGGGGAGACCCAGTACTTC	CSVERRGSGETQYF	TRBV29-1	many	TRBJ2-5	TRBD2
TGTGCCCTCTGTGTGTCCCCTATCGAGCAGTACTTC	CALCVSPIEQYF	TRBV12-3/TRBV12-4	.	TRBJ2-7	.